These T cell receptor beta chains were read from a single sample in a study of cytomegalovirus exposure and HLA in healthy donors. TCRdb's table, derived via immunoSEQ multiplex PCR, lists solely in-frame clones and lacks some. The sample contains 150,000 or so clones, about 68% of which appear only once. The sample comprised PBMCs. The receptors shown here come from a female donor in good health and CMV-seronegative. The CDR3 runs from the conserved cysteine through the conserved F or W. A D gene is named only where the DNA matches it firmly. Clone size is not always given. Where it is, it says once, few, many or a class for expanded clones.

d_call j_call clone_size v_call cdr3_nt cdr3_aa
TRBD1 TRBJ1-1 - TRBV18 TGTGCCAGCTCCCCTATGGGGGACAGCCCGAGAGAAGCTTTCTTT CASSPMGDSPREAFF
TRBD1 TRBJ1-3 - TRBV5-4 TGTGCCAGCAGCTTCGAGGGGGCCAAAGGAAACACCATATATTTT CASSFEGAKGNTIYF
TRBD1 TRBJ2-1 few TRBV4-3 TGCGCCAGCAGCCAAGTTACAGGGGGCTACAATGAGCAGTTCTTC CASSQVTGGYNEQFF
- TRBJ2-4 - TRBV5-1 TGCGCCAGCAGCTCGACCTGGTCTCGACCCAGGGTAAACATTCAGTACTTC CASSSTWSRPRVNIQYF
- TRBJ1-2 few TRBV5-1 TGCGCCAGCAGCGAGGAACAGGGATTTAAATATGGCTACACCTTC CASSEEQGFKYGYTF
TRBD1 TRBJ1-2 - TRBV30 TGTGCCTGGGCCGGGACAGGCGAATATGGCTACACCTTC CAWAGTGEYGYTF
- TRBJ2-3 - TRBV30 TGTGCCTGGAGTGTACTTAGAAGCACAGATACGCAGTATTTT CAWSVLRSTDTQYF
- TRBJ2-7 once TRBV4-1 TGCGCCAGCAGCCAAGATCCAGGGGCCTACGAGCAGTACTTC CASSQDPGAYEQYF
- TRBJ1-4 - TRBV6-5 TGTGCCAGCAGTTACGACTCTGGGGGGGAAAAACTGTTTTTT CASSYDSGGEKLFF
- TRBJ2-1 - TRBV28 TGTGCCAGCACCGTTCTCGGGGTCTACAATGAGCAGTTCTTC CASTVLGVYNEQFF
- TRBJ1-4 - TRBV5-1 TGCGCCAGCAGCCCCGCCGGGACGAGGGGGGAAAAACTGTTTTTT CASSPAGTRGEKLFF
- TRBJ1-1 - TRBV4-3 TGCGCCAGCAGCCAAGATCGTAACACTGAAGCTTTCTTT CASSQDRNTEAFF